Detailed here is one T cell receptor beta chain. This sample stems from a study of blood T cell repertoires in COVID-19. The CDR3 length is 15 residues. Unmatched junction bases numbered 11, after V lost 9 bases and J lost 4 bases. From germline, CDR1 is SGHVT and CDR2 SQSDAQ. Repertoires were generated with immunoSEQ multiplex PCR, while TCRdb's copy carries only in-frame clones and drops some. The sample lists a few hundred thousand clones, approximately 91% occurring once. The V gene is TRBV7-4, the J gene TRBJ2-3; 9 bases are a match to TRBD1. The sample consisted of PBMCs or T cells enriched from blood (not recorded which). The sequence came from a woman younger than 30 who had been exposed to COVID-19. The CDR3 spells CARCAGTGRADTQYF. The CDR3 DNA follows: TGTGCCAGATGTGCCGGGACAGGGAGGGCAGATACGCAGTATTTT.